This section outlines one TCR beta chain sequence together with its context. Its specificity is unknown. This specimen comes from a study of T cell responses to AZD1222 COVID-19 vaccine. Study conclusions and caveats: Most donors were white British and more were female, and clonal diversity was possibly underestimated. Nearly half of spike-specific TCRs reportedly target unmutated variant regions. In all cases, repertoires were sampled only after the peak T cell response.

The protocol was immunoSEQ multiplex PCR, while the TCRdb copy is restricted to in-frame clones and leaves out a portion. The profile shows about 92,000 clones, approximately 91% of them singletons. Germline CDR1 LNHDA, CDR2 SQIVND (reference sequence). The CDR3 is 16 amino acids. Unmatched junction bases numbered 5, after V lost 0 bases and J lost 6 bases. This clonotype was sampled from an adult in good health. The chain employs TRBV19 and TRBJ2-2; 9 nucleotides agree with TRBD1. This sample comprised peripheral blood, obtained on day 0 of AZD1222 vaccination. For the CDR3, the DNA is TGTGCCAGTAGTATAGATACCGGGACAGGGTCCGGGGAGCTGTTTTTT. Encoded protein: CASSIDTGTGSGELFF.